What follows are 13 T cell receptor beta chains derived from one specimen sequenced in a study of blood T cell repertoires in COVID-19 (TCRdb year 2020). Library prep was done by the immunoSEQ multiplex PCR assay. TCRdb re-hosts the immuneACCESS table, in-frame sequences only. Its copies lack some clones; in the studies checked, an unresolved V gene accounts for under half of them, and the cause for the rest is not known. Across this sample there are 300,000 to 450,000 clones, with 80% to 90% seen only once. The biggest ten clones account for 1% of the sample. The sample was PBMCs or T cells enriched from blood (not recorded which). These receptors were collected from a man younger than 35 who had recovered from COVID-19.

The chain is built from TRBV6-1 and TRBJ1-4; D gene uncertain. V shed 3 bases and J shed 4 bases, with 6 bases lying between them. CDR3 length: 13 amino acids. Germline V gene sequence: CDR1 MNHNS, CDR2 SASEGT. CDR3 sequence reads: CASSDRYNEKLFF. The CDR3 nucleotides are TGTGCCAGCAGTGACAGGTATAATGAAAAACTGTTTTTT.

The chain couples TRBV7-7 to TRBJ2-7; D possibly corresponds to TRBD1 (5 bases). This CDR3 is 16 amino acids long. Per germline, CDR1 SSHAT and CDR2 FNYEAQ (reference sequence). Trimming left V 5 bases short and J 4 bases short, with 21 bases between. DNA of the CDR3: TGTGCCAGCAGCCCAGGCCCAGACAGCCAATTATACGAGCAGTACTTC. This codes for CASSPGPDSQLYEQYF.

This chain connects TRBV2 to TRBJ1-5; 7 bases line up with TRBD1. The V and J ends lost 3 bases and 5 bases, in that order; junction bases with no gene match: 13. The CDR3 runs 17 residues. Germline assignment: CDR1 SNHLY and CDR2 FYNNEI. CDR3 protein: CASSDLGVGGEDQPQHF. CDR3 sequence (DNA): TGTGCCAGCAGTGACTTGGGGGTAGGGGGCGAGGATCAGCCCCAGCATTTT.

The chain carries TRBV21-1 and TRBJ1-1. TRBV21-1 is described as a pseudogene. CDR3 length: 15 residues. CDR3 DNA: TGTGCCAGCAGCACGGGGACGGGGGAAGGCACTGAAGCTTTCTTT. This sequence encodes CASSTGTGEGTEAFF.

V and J are TRBV5-6 and TRBJ1-5; a possible D gene is TRBD1 (5 bases). Germline assignment: CDR1 SGHDT and CDR2 YYEEEE. The CDR3 covers 12 residues. V lost 4 bases, J lost 6 bases, and 8 bases lay in between. CDR3 loop: CASSGGGQPQHF. CDR3 nucleotide sequence: TGTGCCAGCAGCGGGGGGGGTCAGCCCCAGCATTTT.

This sequence joins TRBV18 and TRBJ2-4; 7 nucleotides match TRBD1. Germline V gene lookup returns CDR1 KGHSH and CDR2 LQKENI. Trimming took 5 bases from V and 5 from J; bases not matched to a gene: 6. CDR3 length: 14 amino acids. The CDR3 DNA reads as TGTGCCAGCTCAAATACAGGGGTTCAAAACATTCAGTACTTC. It translates to CASSNTGVQNIQYF.

This sequence joins TRBV9 and TRBJ2-3; 7 bases align to TRBD1. Trimming cost V 0 bases and J 2 bases; bases outside gene matches: 3. The CDR3 totals 15 residues. Germline lookup yields CDR1 SGDLS and CDR2 YYNGEE. This CDR3 is CASSVEGGPTDTQYF. CDR3 DNA: TGTGCCAGCAGCGTAGAAGGGGGCCCCACAGATACGCAGTATTTT.

The chain uses TRBV18 and TRBJ2-4; 8 positions match TRBD1. This CDR3 is built from 16 residues. With V trimmed by 2 bases and J by 6 bases, 9 bases remained unmatched. Germline-derived CDR1 and CDR2 are KGHSH and LQKENI. CDR3 sequence: CASSPDRGTGLNIQYF. The CDR3 DNA reads as TGTGCCAGCTCACCAGACAGGGGAACGGGATTAAACATTCAGTACTTC.

The rearrangement links TRBV5-1 to TRBJ2-3; 10 bases map to TRBD2. Germline CDR1 and CDR2: SGHRS and YFSETQ. The length of the CDR3 is 17 residues. V dropped 4 bases and J dropped 4; count of bases not matched to a gene: 12. The CDR3 here is CASSPGNSGGTADTQYF. Here the CDR3 DNA reads TGCGCCAGCAGCCCTGGAAATAGCGGGGGGACTGCAGATACGCAGTATTTT.

The chain combines TRBV4-1 with TRBJ2-1; TRBD1 matches 8 bases. CDR3 length: 14 amino acids. V lost 4 bases, J lost 7 bases, and 6 bases stayed unmatched. CDR1 MGHRA and CDR2 YSYEKL come from the germline V gene. The chain's CDR3 is CASSPWTGRNEQFF. As DNA, the CDR3 is TGCGCCAGCAGCCCCTGGACAGGGAGAAATGAGCAGTTCTTC.

The rearrangement links TRBV6-4 to TRBJ2-1; a possible D gene is TRBD2 (6 bases). CDR1 is MRHNA, CDR2 SNTAGT, per germline. The CDR3 is made up of 14 amino acids. The V gene lost 5 bases and the J gene lost 8 bases, with 16 bases spanning the gap. For the CDR3, the DNA is TGTGCCAGCAGTTCCTACGGGGGTGGGGATGAGCAGTTCTTC. Its protein product is CASSSYGGGDEQFF.

This clone was observed a single time. The V gene is TRBV3-1 (or the pseudogene TRBV3-2), the J gene TRBJ2-1; 13 bases are a match to TRBD2. There are 16 residues in the CDR3. J gave up 8 bases and V 2 bases, and 6 bases lay outside the gene matches. Germline-derived CDR1 and CDR2 are LGHDT and YNNKEL (reference sequence). The CDR3 nucleotides are TGTGCCAGCAGCCAAATGAGAACTAGCGGGGGGGATGAGCAGTTCTTC. This encodes CASSQMRTSGGDEQFF.

V is TRBV9 and J is TRBJ1-2, with 12 bases that match TRBD1. The junction had 12 bases not matched to a gene; V was cut back by 4 bases and J by 8 bases. In germline, CDR1 is SGDLS, CDR2 YYNGEE. CDR3 length: 16 amino acids. The CDR3 region is CASSPGTGGSIIGYTF. DNA for the CDR3: TGTGCCAGCAGCCCAGGGACAGGGGGCTCAATAATCGGCTACACCTTC.